This T cell receptor (beta chain) was recorded in a study of technical replicates of blood from a few donors. The assay was immunoSEQ multiplex PCR, and TCRdb's table has in-frame clones only and misses some. The table records about 15,000 clones, roughly 84% of them present only once. The CDR3 consists of 16 residues. Trimming took 5 bases from V and 1 from J; bases not matched to a gene: 6. Germline CDR1 LNHDA, CDR2 SQIVND (reference sequence). The chain has TRBV19 and TRBJ2-7; TRBD2 aligns across 12 bases. The sequenced material came from PBMCs. The receptor was isolated from a human donor in good health. CDR3 region: CASSSSTSGGSYEQYF. As DNA, the CDR3 is TGTGCCAGTAGTTCCTCCACTAGCGGGGGGTCCTACGAGCAGTACTTC.